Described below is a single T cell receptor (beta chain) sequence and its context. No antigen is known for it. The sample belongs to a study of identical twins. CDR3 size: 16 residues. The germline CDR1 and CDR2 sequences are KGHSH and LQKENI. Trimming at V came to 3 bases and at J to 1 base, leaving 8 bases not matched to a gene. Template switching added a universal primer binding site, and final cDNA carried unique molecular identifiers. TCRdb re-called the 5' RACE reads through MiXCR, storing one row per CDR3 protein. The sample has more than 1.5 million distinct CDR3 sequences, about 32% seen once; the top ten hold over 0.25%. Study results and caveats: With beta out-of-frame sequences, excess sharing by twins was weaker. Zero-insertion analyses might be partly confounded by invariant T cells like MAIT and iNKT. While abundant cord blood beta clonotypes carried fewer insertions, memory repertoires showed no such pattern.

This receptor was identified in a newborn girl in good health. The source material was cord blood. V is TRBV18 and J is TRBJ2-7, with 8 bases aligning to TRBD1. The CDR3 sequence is CASSPSTRGRSYEQYF. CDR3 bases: TGTGCCAGCTCACCCTCGACCAGGGGGCGATCCTACGAGCAGTACTTC.